This TCR beta chain was captured in a study of OX40 agonist ivuxolimab in advanced cancers. About the study: Three patients showed partial responses: one hepatocellular carcinoma and two cutaneous melanoma cases. Whole-study results and caveats: Some of the nonresponding patients also showed low levels of normalized T-cell clonal expansion. Expanded peripheral T-cell antigen specificity went undetermined. CD8+ T cells (on average) carried more expanded clones than CD4+ T cells.

The CDR3 loop spans 15 amino acids. V lost 6 bases and J lost 7; bases outside the gene matches: 14. Germline CDR1 WNHNN, CDR2 SYGVQD (reference sequence). Sequencing was performed with immunoSEQ multiplex PCR; in TCRdb, only in-frame clones are kept and a portion is missing. The data show 35,000 to 40,000 clones, around 82% seen once. On this clone: The antigen remains unidentified.

The sample was CD4+ or CD8+ T cells sorted from blood, taken in a trial of the OX40 agonist ivuxolimab. The rearrangement joins TRBV10-1 to TRBJ1-2; 7 bases are shared with TRBD1. The clonotype originates from an adult with an advanced solid tumor such as melanoma, head and neck, liver or kidney cancer. CDR3 DNA sequence: TGCGCCAGCAGAGTGAGGGGCAGGGGGGATCCTGGCTACACCTTC. Translation: CASRVRGRGDPGYTF.